The 15 T cell receptor beta chains presented below share a single source sample, sequenced in a study of cytomegalovirus exposure and HLA in healthy donors. PCR employed 60 Vbeta and 13 Jbeta primers. Generated by immunoSEQ multiplex PCR, the TCRdb table keeps only in-frame clones and is missing some. The sample table sets out 100,000 to 150,000 clones. The sequenced sample consisted of PBMCs. The source of these receptors is a woman aged 40 to 50 in good health and CMV-seropositive.

The chain is built from TRBV27 and TRBJ2-7, with D tentatively TRBD1 (6 bases). The CDR3 has 17 amino acids. The germline gives CDR1 MNHEY, CDR2 SMNVEV (reference sequence). Deletions cut 5 bases from V and 0 bases from J, with 20 bases between. The CDR3 coding sequence is TGTGCCAGCAGTCCCCTGGGCGGACAGCCCCGCTCCTACGAGCAGTACTTC. It encodes CASSPLGGQPRSYEQYF.

The chain is built from TRBV9 and TRBJ1-2; 8 bases agree with TRBD1. There are 14 residues in the CDR3. V dropped 4 bases and J dropped 8; count of bases not matched to a gene: 10. The germline gives CDR1 SGDLS, CDR2 YYNGEE. CDR3 nucleotide sequence: TGTGCCAGCAGCCCGACCACAGGGGGTAGAGGCTACACCTTC. Its translation: CASSPTTGGRGYTF. Filled out from reference TRBV9 and TRBJ1-2, the complete variable domain reads DSGVTQTPKHLITATGQRVTLRCSPRSGDLSVYWYQQSLDQGLQFLIQYYNGEERAKGNILERFSAQQFPDLHSELNLSSLELGDSALYFCASSPTTGGRGYTFGSGTRLTVV.

The J gene is TRBJ2-7, the V gene TRBV27; tentative D call: TRBD2 (6 bases). This CDR3 region has 12 residues. Trimming shortened V by 8 bases and J by 6 bases, and 14 bases separated the two germline ends. Germline CDR1 and CDR2: MNHEY and SMNVEV (reference sequence). CDR3 protein: CASGLPLGEQYF. CDR3 coding DNA: TGTGCCAGCGGACTACCCTTAGGCGAGCAGTACTTC.

The chain combines TRBV30 with TRBJ2-7; TRBD1 matches 8 bases. After removal of 6 bases from V and 3 bases from J, the junction contained 13 bases not matched to a gene. The CDR3 runs to 15 residues. Germline V gene sequence: CDR1 GTSNPN, CDR2 SVGIG (reference sequence). The CDR3 DNA sequence: TGTGCCTGTACCCTAGGGACAGGCCTACTCTACGAGCAGTACTTC. As protein: CACTLGTGLLYEQYF. Looking up the rest from reference TRBV30 and TRBJ2-7 gives the full variable domain: SQTIHQWPATLVQPVGSPLSLECTVEGTSNPNLYWYRQAAGRGLQLLFYSVGIGQISSEVPQNLSASRPQDRQFILSSKKLLLSDSGFYLCACTLGTGLLYEQYFGPGTRLTVT.

V and J are TRBV28 and TRBJ1-2, with 8 bases matching TRBD1. The CDR3 sequence is 12 residues long. CDR1 MDHEN and CDR2 SYDVKM come from the germline V gene. After removal of 6 bases from V and 7 bases from J, the junction contained 4 bases not matched to a gene. For the CDR3, the DNA is TGTGCCAGCAGGACAGGGGTTTTTGGCTACACCTTC. It is translated as CASRTGVFGYTF.

The rearrangement links TRBV11-1 to TRBJ2-3; D unclear. Trimming shortened V by 2 bases and J by 2 bases, and 11 bases separated the two germline ends. This CDR3 is built from 15 residues. The germline CDR1 and CDR2 sequences are SGHAT and FQDESV (reference sequence). The CDR3 region is CASSLLAGNTDTQYF. The CDR3 DNA reads TGTGCCAGCAGCTTATTGGCAGGAAACACAGATACGCAGTATTTT.

This chain uses TRBV10-3 with TRBJ2-1; 9 bases are a match to TRBD1. From germline, CDR1 is ENHRY and CDR2 SYGVKD. Trimming removed 0 bases from V and 8 bases from J; junction bases left unmatched: 11. The CDR3 length is 17 residues. The chain's CDR3 is CAISESGLGQGGHEQFF. The CDR3 DNA is TGTGCCATCAGTGAGTCGGGTTTGGGACAGGGAGGCCATGAGCAGTTCTTC.

This rearrangement joins TRBV19 to TRBJ2-2, with D hard to call. V shed 5 bases and J shed 2 bases, with 9 bases lying between them. This CDR3 is 14 amino acids long. Germline values: CDR1 LNHDA, CDR2 SQIVND (reference sequence). CDR3 loop: CASSETPNTGELFF. The CDR3 bases are TGTGCCAGTAGTGAGACTCCCAACACCGGGGAGCTGTTTTTT.

The gene calls are TRBV4-1 and TRBJ2-4; TRBD1 might be the D (6 bases). The V and J ends lost 5 bases and 5 bases respectively, with 16 bases between them. The CDR3 has 15 amino acids. Germline V gene lookup returns CDR1 MGHRA and CDR2 YSYEKL. CDR3 in DNA: TGCGCCAGCAGCTTAAAGTACGGGACACAAAACATTCAGTACTTC. Protein: CASSLKYGTQNIQYF.

V gene TRBV11-2 combines with J gene TRBJ2-7, with 8 nucleotides matching TRBD1. Germline loops: CDR1 SGHAT, CDR2 FQNNGV. The CDR3 length is 15 residues. The V and J ends lost 0 bases and 7 bases, in that order; junction bases with no gene match: 8. In nucleotides, the CDR3 is TGTGCCAGCAGCTTAGATTCGGACAGGGTTAGGGAGCAGTACTTC. This encodes CASSLDSDRVREQYF.

To note about this clone: The germline gene is not matched at one end of the junction; a read error may be the cause. The sample carries other DNA sequences with the same CDR3. The V call is TRBV9, the J call TRBJ2-3, with 7 bases that match TRBD1. CDR1 SGDLS and CDR2 YYNGEE come from the germline V gene. The CDR3 is 15 amino acids. CDR3 in DNA: TGTGCCAGCAGTGACAGGGAATTGGGCACAGACACGCAGTATTTT. It is translated as CASSDRELGTDTQYF.

The V and J genes are TRBV6-1 and TRBJ1-2, with D hard to call. Germline CDR1 reads MNHNS; CDR2 reads SASEGT. The CDR3 is 14 amino acids. The germline V and J ends were trimmed by 1 base and 0 bases, with 6 bases remaining between them. CDR3 DNA: TGTGCCAGCAGTGAAGGGCCAGCTAACTATGGCTACACCTTC. It translates to CASSEGPANYGYTF.

The rearrangement links TRBV11-1 to TRBJ1-2, with 12 bases identical to TRBD1. With 5 bases clipped from V and 6 bases from J, the junction kept 7 bases outside the gene matches. The CDR3 totals 15 residues. Per germline, CDR1 SGHAT and CDR2 FQDESV (reference sequence). CDR3: CASSPGTGGVDGYTF. CDR3 nucleotide sequence: TGTGCCAGCAGCCCCGGGACAGGGGGCGTTGATGGCTACACCTTC.

This chain uses TRBV27 with TRBJ2-4; D may be TRBD1 (5 bases). Trimming pared 5 bases from V and 7 bases from J, leaving 15 bases between. The CDR3 has 14 amino acids. Germline CDR1 MNHEY, CDR2 SMNVEV (reference sequence). In DNA, the CDR3 is TGTGCCAGCAGTCCCCTTGACAGTGAGAACATTCAGTACTTC. It specifies CASSPLDSENIQYF.

The rearrangement links TRBV29-1 to TRBJ2-2; 11 bases fit TRBD1. The CDR3 length is 14 residues. Per germline, CDR1 SQVTM and CDR2 ANQGSEA. J lost 5 bases, V lost 7 bases, and 6 bases had no gene match. CDR3 coding DNA: TGCAGCGCGAGGGACAGGGGGTCTACCGGGGAGCTGTTTTTT. This codes for CSARDRGSTGELFF.